This T cell receptor beta chain was recorded in a study of T cells in Graves' hyperthyroidism and ophthalmopathy. The CDR3 runs to 14 residues. The V gene lost 0 bases and the J gene lost 3 bases, with 9 bases spanning the gap. Germline CDR1 is DFQATT and CDR2 is SNEGSKA (reference sequence). In regard to this clonotype: No antigen is known for it.

Study conclusions and caveats: Appearing also in blood were most of the thyroid clonotypes expanded above 0.001. Ophthalmopathy could be told apart from stable hyperthyroidism with a 13 V-J model.

The source material, RNA transcripts, was used to amplify TCR beta CDR3 regions. The TCR CDR3 first-round RT-PCR relied on the HTBI primer set. TCRdb analysed the multiplex PCR reads with MiXCR anew, one entry per CDR3 protein. The data hold around 620,000 distinct CDR3 sequences, with 46% observed a single time. This receptor was identified in an adult woman with Graves' disease, either hyperthyroidism or ophthalmopathy (not recorded which). The V and J genes are TRBV20-1 and TRBJ2-1; TRBD2 might be the D (6 bases). What was sequenced was peripheral blood or thyroid tissue (not recorded which). Written as DNA, the CDR3 is TGCAGTGCTAGAGACGGCGGGGACTACAATGAGCAGTTCTTC. Its protein product is CSARDGGDYNEQFF.